This record looks at one T cell receptor beta chain sequence and its context. It has no known antigen specificity. No base quality information exists; no much larger clone differs at one position. The library came from the immunoSEQ multiplex PCR assay. The source is immuneACCESS, and TCRdb retained only in-frame sequences with V and J called. Part of the clones is not carried over; for the studies checked, unresolved V genes explain less than half of this, and the remainder is unexplained. This sample gives around 57,000 clones in total; over 80% of them show up just once. Jointly, the top ten make up roughly 0.82% of the sample. The sample belongs to a study of T cell changes during pregnancy in multiple sclerosis (dated by TCRdb to about 2019). Regarding the study in general: In women with multiple sclerosis, the researchers looked at how the T cell repertoire shifted as pregnancy progressed.

This specimen consisted of peripheral blood, obtained in the first trimester of pregnancy. The TCR originated in a female donor in good health, enrolled as a control in a pregnancy study.

In nucleotide form, the sequence is TGTGCCAGCAGTGAGGGGTCCGGGGGGGGGAGAGAGACCCAGTACTTC. It is translated as CASSEGSGGGRETQYF. Recombination joined TRBV2 with TRBJ2-5, with TRBD2 matching 8 junction bases. V loses 3 bases at its end and J loses 4 bases; junction bases beyond the gene matches: 10. Inclusive of the bounding cysteine and phenylalanine, the CDR3 is 16 residues long. Kept here is only the CDR3 DNA, which spans 48 bases and is read in frame from base 1. The CDR1 and CDR2 encoded by the germline V gene are SNHLY and FYNNEI. The CDR3, completed at both ends by the reference TRBV2 and TRBJ2-5 genes, gives the full variable domain EPEVTQTPSHQVTQMGQEVILRCVPISNHLYFYWYRQILGQKVEFLVSFYNNEISEKSEIFDDQFSVERPDGSNFTLKIRSTKLEDSAMYFCASSEGSGGGRETQYFGPGTRLLVL.